The 17 T cell receptor beta chains below come from one sample, sequenced in a study of T cell repertoires in cytomegalovirus infection. The antigens for these receptors are not known. TCRdb redid the calling of the reads with MiXCR, one entry per CDR3 protein. Here the sample spans about 920,000 distinct CDR3 sequences, 30% to 40% being singletons. The sequencing used cultured CD8+ T cells from PBMCs, collected from culture after CMV antigen stimulation. These receptors came from a human donor in good health (CMV status not recorded). Some clones in this sample may be carry-over from other donors' samples.

At least ten counts were recorded for this clonotype. This chain links TRBV12-3 or TRBV12-4 with TRBJ1-2; D gene unclear. This CDR3 comprises 13 residues. Trimming pared 6 bases from V and 5 bases from J, leaving 13 bases between. The CDR3 spells CASRPRTEYGYTF. The CDR3 coding sequence is TGTGCCAGCAGGCCTCGCACGGAGTATGGCTACACCTTC.

In its sample, this clonotype was seen once. The genes are TRBV27 and TRBJ1-1, with no clear D. The CDR3 spans 17 residues. The V and J ends lost 6 bases and 4 bases respectively, with 24 bases between them. CDR1 and CDR2 (germline): MNHEY, SMNVEV (reference sequence). This chain's CDR3 is CASSRKPNPASITEAFF. The CDR3 DNA reads as TGTGCCAGCAGCCGAAAGCCGAACCCCGCTTCGATCACTGAAGCTTTCTTT.

The rearrangement links TRBV7-2 to TRBJ1-2; 8 bases map to TRBD1. This CDR3 has 15 amino acids. The germline CDR1 and CDR2 sequences are SGHTA and FQGNSA. V lost 4 bases to trimming and J lost 5 bases; unmatched junction nucleotides: 9. CDR3 in amino acids: CASSSPGQERYGYTF. The CDR3 DNA reads as TGTGCCAGCAGCTCCCCGGGACAGGAGAGGTATGGCTACACCTTC. Filled out from reference TRBV7-2 and TRBJ1-2, the complete variable domain reads GAGVSQSPSNKVTEKGKDVELRCDPISGHTALYWYRQSLGQGLEFLIYFQGNSAPDKSGLPSDRFSAERTGGSVSTLTIQRTQQEDSAVYLCASSSPGQERYGYTFGSGTRLTVV.

This clonotype was detected only once. The chain has TRBV4-1 and TRBJ2-1, with D hard to call. Germline V gene lookup returns CDR1 MGHRA and CDR2 YSYEKL. The V end was cut by 0 bases, the J end by 1 base, with 7 bases between. This CDR3 contains 15 residues. CDR3 amino acids: CASSQDQVSYNEQFF. The CDR3 region has the DNA TGCGCCAGCAGCCAAGATCAGGTATCCTACAATGAGCAGTTCTTC.

The chain carries TRBV14 and TRBJ2-7; 8 bases are a match to TRBD1. Germline V gives CDR1 SGHDN, CDR2 FVKESK. This CDR3 is 14 amino acids long. V shed 5 bases, J shed 2 bases, and the junction held 5 bases outside the gene matches. CDR3 nucleotides: TGTGCCAGCAGCTCCCGGGACAGGACCTACGAGCAGTACGTC. Protein: CASSSRDRTYEQYV.

This clonotype was detected ten times or more. The rearrangement joins TRBV7-9 to TRBJ2-2; no definite D call. This CDR3 comprises 14 residues. Germline CDR1 SEHNR, CDR2 FQNEAQ (reference sequence). Trimming removed 2 bases at V and 1 base at J, with 5 bases between. CDR3 DNA sequence: TGTGCCAGCAGCTTACTGATGAACACCGGGGAGCTGTTTTTT. This gives the protein CASSLLMNTGELFF.

The J gene is TRBJ2-1, the V gene TRBV6-1; D call uncertain. Trimming shortened V by 8 bases and J by 9 bases, and 8 bases separated the two germline ends. The CDR3 is 10 residues long. Germline lookup yields CDR1 MNHNS and CDR2 SASEGT. As DNA, the CDR3 is TGTGCCAGCGGCCCTGGTGAGCAGTTCTTC. The encoded protein is CASGPGEQFF.

This chain links TRBV6-1 with TRBJ2-5; D is ambiguous. This CDR3 comprises 15 residues. V shed 6 bases and J shed 1 base, with 15 bases lying between them. Germline CDR1 reads MNHNS; CDR2 reads SASEGT. The CDR3 reads CASSPTSTSQETQYF. DNA for the CDR3: TGTGCCAGCAGCCCGACGAGTACCAGCCAAGAGACCCAGTACTTC.

This clonotype was observed many times. The chain is built from TRBV7-6 and TRBJ2-5; 7 nucleotides agree with TRBD2. This CDR3 has 13 amino acids. V was pared by 5 bases and J by 5 bases, with 5 bases of the junction left unmatched. CDR1 SGHVS and CDR2 FNYEAQ come from the germline V gene. This CDR3 reads CASSPGGEETQYF. The CDR3 DNA reads as TGTGCCAGCAGCCCGGGAGGCGAGGAGACCCAGTACTTC.

V is TRBV2 and J is TRBJ1-1, with D unclear. With 3 bases removed from V and 7 bases from J, the gap between germline ends came to 6 bases. The CDR3 is made up of 11 amino acids. Per germline, CDR1 SNHLY and CDR2 FYNNEI. This CDR3 is CASSDSLEAFF. In DNA form, the CDR3 reads TGTGCCAGCAGTGACAGTCTTGAAGCTTTCTTT.

This chain uses TRBV28 with TRBJ2-7; 8 positions match TRBD1. This CDR3 comprises 14 residues. The V segment lost 1 base and the J segment 7 bases; nucleotides outside the gene matches: 6. Germline CDR1 is MDHEN and CDR2 is SYDVKM. This CDR3 is CASSLFRDRFEQYV. In DNA, the CDR3 is TGTGCCAGCAGTTTATTTCGGGACAGGTTTGAGCAGTACGTC.

The chain joins TRBV29-1 to TRBJ2-6, with no clear D. V lost 4 bases to trimming and J lost 0 bases, with 7 bases between them. The CDR3 loop spans 14 amino acids. Germline values: CDR1 SQVTM, CDR2 ANQGSEA. DNA of the CDR3: TGCAGCGTTGTTGGTGGCTCTGGGGCCAACGTCCTGACTTTC. Amino acids: CSVVGGSGANVLTF.

Points on this clonotype: Possible read error: a much larger clone is one base away. This chain uses TRBV12-3 or TRBV12-4 with TRBJ2-5, with D maybe TRBD1 (6 bases). The CDR3 is made up of 15 amino acids. Here the CDR3 DNA reads TGTGCCAACAGTTTAGGCAGGGGTATTCAAGAGACCCAGTACTTC. This translates into CANSLGRGIQETQYF.

This rearrangement joins TRBV9 to TRBJ2-3, with 10 bases lining up with TRBD2. The ends lost 1 base at V and 5 bases at J; junction bases unmatched: 7. Germline V gene sequence: CDR1 SGDLS, CDR2 YYNGEE. There are 16 residues in the CDR3. The CDR3 spells CASSVLGASGGDTQYF. For the CDR3, the DNA is TGTGCCAGCAGCGTATTAGGAGCTAGCGGGGGAGATACGCAGTATTTT.

This clonotype was recorded at least ten times. The genes are TRBV7-6 and TRBJ1-1; D remains unclear. Germline CDR1 SGHVS, CDR2 FNYEAQ. The CDR3 sequence is 14 residues long. Trimming removed 3 bases at V and 2 bases at J, with 10 bases between. The CDR3 DNA follows: TGTGCCAGCAGCTTCAGGCCCACAAACACTGAAGCTTTCTTT. This codes for CASSFRPTNTEAFF.

The CDR3 DNA is TGTGCCAGCAGATTTCAGGGAAATCAGCCCCAGCATTTT. It translates to CASRFQGNQPQHF. J is TRBJ1-5 and V is TRBV6-2 or TRBV6-3; possible D gene TRBD1, 5 bases. The CDR3 runs 13 residues. The V gene's germline CDR1 is MNHEY and CDR2 SVGEGT. Trimming took 6 bases from V and 4 from J, leaving 10 bases between them.

This chain joins TRBV6-2 or TRBV6-3 and TRBJ1-5; the D gene is possibly TRBD1 (5 bases). Germline V gene sequence: CDR1 MNHEY, CDR2 SVGEGT. The CDR3 is 16 amino acids. V gave up 7 bases and J gave up 6 bases, with 22 bases separating them. CDR3 sequence: CASTPGESKGVQPQHF. CDR3 bases: TGTGCCAGCACCCCCGGGGAGAGTAAAGGGGTTCAGCCCCAGCATTTT.